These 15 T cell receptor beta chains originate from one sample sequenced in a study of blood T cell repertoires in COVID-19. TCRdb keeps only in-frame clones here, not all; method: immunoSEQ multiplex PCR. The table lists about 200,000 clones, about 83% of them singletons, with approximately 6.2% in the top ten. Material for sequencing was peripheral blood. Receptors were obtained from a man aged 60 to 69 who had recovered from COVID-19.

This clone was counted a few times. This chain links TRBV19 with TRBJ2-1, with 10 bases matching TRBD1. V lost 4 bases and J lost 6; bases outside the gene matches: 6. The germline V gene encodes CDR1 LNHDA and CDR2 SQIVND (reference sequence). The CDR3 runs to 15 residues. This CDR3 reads CASSRGRTGGNEQFF. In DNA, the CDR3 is TGTGCCAGTAGTAGGGGCCGGACAGGGGGCAATGAGCAGTTCTTC.

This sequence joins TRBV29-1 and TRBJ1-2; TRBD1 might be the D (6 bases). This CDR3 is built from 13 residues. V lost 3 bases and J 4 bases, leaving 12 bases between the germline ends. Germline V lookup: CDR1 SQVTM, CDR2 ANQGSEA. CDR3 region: CSVEAGVIYGYTF. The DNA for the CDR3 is TGCAGCGTTGAGGCAGGGGTAATCTATGGCTACACCTTC.

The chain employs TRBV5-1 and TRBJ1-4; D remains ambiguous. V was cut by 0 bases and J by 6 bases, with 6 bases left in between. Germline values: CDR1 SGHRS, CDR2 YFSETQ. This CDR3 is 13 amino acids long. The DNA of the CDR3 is TGCGCCAGCAGCTTGGGGGCTTATGAAAAACTGTTTTTT. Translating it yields CASSLGAYEKLFF.

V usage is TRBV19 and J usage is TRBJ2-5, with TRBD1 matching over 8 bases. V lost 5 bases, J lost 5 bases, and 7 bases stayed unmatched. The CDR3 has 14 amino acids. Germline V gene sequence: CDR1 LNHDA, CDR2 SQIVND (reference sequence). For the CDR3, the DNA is TGTGCCAGTAGTTCCTGGACAGGGCGGGAGACCCAGTACTTC. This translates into CASSSWTGRETQYF.

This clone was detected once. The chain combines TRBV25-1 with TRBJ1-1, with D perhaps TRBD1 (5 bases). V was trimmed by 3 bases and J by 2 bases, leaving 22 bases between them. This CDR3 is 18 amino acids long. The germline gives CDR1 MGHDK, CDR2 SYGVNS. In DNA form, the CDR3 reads TGTGCCAGCAGTGAGCCTACAGGTTCCGGTTCTATTAACACTGAAGCTTTCTTT. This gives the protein CASSEPTGSGSINTEAFF. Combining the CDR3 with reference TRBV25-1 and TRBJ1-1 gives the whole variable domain EADIYQTPRYLVIGTGKKITLECSQTMGHDKMYWYQQDPGMELHLIHYSYGVNSTEKGDLSSESTVSRIRTEHFPLTLESARPSHTSQYLCASSEPTGSGSINTEAFFGQGTRLTVV.

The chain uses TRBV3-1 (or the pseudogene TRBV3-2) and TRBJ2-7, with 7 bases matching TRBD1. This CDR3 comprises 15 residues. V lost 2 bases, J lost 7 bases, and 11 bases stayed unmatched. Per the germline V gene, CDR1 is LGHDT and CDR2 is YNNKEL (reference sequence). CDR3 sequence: CASSQSGRGLREQYF. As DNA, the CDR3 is TGTGCCAGCAGCCAAAGCGGCAGGGGGTTACGGGAGCAGTACTTC.

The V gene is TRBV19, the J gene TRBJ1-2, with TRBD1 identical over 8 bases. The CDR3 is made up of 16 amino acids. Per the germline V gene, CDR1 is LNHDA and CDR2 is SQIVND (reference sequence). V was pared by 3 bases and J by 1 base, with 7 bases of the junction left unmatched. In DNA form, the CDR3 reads TGTGCCAGTAGTATCCTCGGACAGGGACTTAACTATGGCTACACCTTC. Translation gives CASSILGQGLNYGYTF.

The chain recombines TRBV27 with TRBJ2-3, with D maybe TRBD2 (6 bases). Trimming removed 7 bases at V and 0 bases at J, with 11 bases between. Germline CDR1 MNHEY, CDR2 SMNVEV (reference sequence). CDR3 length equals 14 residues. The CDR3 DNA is TGTGCCAGCACCCTGGGACTTAGCACAGATACGCAGTATTTT. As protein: CASTLGLSTDTQYF.

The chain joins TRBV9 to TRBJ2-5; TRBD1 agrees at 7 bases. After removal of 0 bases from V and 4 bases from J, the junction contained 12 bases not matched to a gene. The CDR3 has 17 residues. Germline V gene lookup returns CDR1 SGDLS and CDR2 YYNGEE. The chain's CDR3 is CASSVEIGQVGGETQYF. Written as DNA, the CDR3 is TGTGCCAGCAGCGTAGAGATTGGACAGGTTGGCGGAGAGACCCAGTACTTC.

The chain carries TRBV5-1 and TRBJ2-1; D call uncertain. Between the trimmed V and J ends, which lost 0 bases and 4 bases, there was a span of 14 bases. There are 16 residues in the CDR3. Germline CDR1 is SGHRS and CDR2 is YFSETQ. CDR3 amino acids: CASSLGTASGYNEQFF. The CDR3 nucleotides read TGCGCCAGCAGCTTGGGCACGGCTAGTGGGTACAATGAGCAGTTCTTC.

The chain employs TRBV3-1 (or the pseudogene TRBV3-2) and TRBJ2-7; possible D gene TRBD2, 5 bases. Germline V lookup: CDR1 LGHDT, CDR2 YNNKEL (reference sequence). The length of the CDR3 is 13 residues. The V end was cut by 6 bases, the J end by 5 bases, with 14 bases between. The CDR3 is CASRRVKDDEQYF. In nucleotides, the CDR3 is TGTGCCAGCAGGAGGGTCAAAGATGACGAGCAGTACTTC.

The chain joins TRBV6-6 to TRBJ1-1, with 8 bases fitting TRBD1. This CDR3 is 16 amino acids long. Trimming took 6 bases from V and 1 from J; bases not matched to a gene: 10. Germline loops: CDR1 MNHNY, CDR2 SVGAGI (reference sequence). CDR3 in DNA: TGTGCCAGCAGCCCACCTGGACAGGGAAGGAACACTGAAGCTTTCTTT. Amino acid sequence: CASSPPGQGRNTEAFF.

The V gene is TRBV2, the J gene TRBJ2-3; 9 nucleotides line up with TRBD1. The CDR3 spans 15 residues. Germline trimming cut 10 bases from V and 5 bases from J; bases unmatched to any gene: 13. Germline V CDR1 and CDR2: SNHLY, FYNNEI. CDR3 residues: CATPGGQGGEDTQYF. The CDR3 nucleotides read TGTGCCACCCCGGGGGGACAGGGCGGTGAAGATACGCAGTATTTT.

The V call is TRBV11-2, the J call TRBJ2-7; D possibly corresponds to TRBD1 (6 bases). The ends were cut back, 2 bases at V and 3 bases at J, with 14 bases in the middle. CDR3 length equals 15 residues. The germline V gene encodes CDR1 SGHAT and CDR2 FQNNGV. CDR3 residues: CASSLTGQPVYEQYF. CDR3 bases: TGTGCCAGCAGCTTAACAGGACAGCCCGTCTACGAGCAGTACTTC.

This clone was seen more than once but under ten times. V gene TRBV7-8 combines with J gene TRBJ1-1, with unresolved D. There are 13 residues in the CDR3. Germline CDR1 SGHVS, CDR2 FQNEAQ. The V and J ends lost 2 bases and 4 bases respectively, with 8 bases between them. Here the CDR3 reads CASSLYSPTEAFF. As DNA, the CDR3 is TGTGCCAGCAGCTTATACTCCCCCACTGAAGCTTTCTTT.